These T cell receptor beta chains were read from a single sample in a study of T-cell memory formation after mild COVID-19. MiXCR, applied by TCRdb to the 5' RACE reads, yields one record per CDR3 protein. The profile covers roughly 220,000 distinct CDR3 sequences, with over 9% appearing a single time and roughly 3.5% taken by the ten largest. Sequencing used PBMCs or a T cell subset sorted from them (not recorded which). The receptors were sampled from a man aged 18 to 29 who had mild COVID-19 (a few samples of this study predate the infection). Cell type and time point are not known. The CDR3 runs from the conserved cysteine through the conserved F or W. D genes are given only for firm matches. Size tells how often a clone was seen (once, few, many) or the class of an expanded clone, and some rows leave it out.

cdr3_aa	cdr3_nt	j_call	v_call	clone_size	d_call	cdr3_length
CASSSEKTLAGAETQYF	TGTGCCAGCAGCTCGGAAAAAACACTAGCGGGGGCAGAGACCCAGTACTTC	TRBJ2-5	TRBV5-6	few	TRBD2	17
CSATQTDSNQPQHF	TGCAGTGCTACGCAAACGGACAGCAATCAGCCCCAGCATTTT	TRBJ1-5	TRBV20-1	few	NA	14
CASSPGGPVDTQYF	TGTGCCAGCTCACCGGGGGGGCCGGTAGATACGCAGTATTTT	TRBJ2-3	TRBV18	NA	NA	14
CAISVGRGTQYF	TGTGCCATCAGTGTCGGGCGGGGTACGCAGTATTTT	TRBJ2-3	TRBV10-3	few	NA	12
CASSWTEKGSQHF	TGTGCCAGCAGTTGGACCGAAAAAGGCTCCCAGCATTTT	TRBJ1-5	TRBV6-2/TRBV6-3	few	NA	13
CASSPRGSFGANVLTF	TGTGCCAGCAGCCCTCGGGGGTCTTTCGGGGCCAACGTCCTGACTTTC	TRBJ2-6	TRBV7-9	few	NA	16
CASSPSRSRSLDTQYF	TGTGCCAGCAGTCCCTCTCGGTCCCGATCCCTAGATACGCAGTATTTT	TRBJ2-3	TRBV6-2/TRBV6-3	few	NA	16
CASSLGGGLYNYEQYF	TGTGCCAGCAGCTTAGGTGGGGGGCTCTACAACTACGAGCAGTACTTC	TRBJ2-7	TRBV7-9	NA	NA	16
CATSRDKGATNEKLFF	TGTGCCACCAGCAGAGATAAAGGTGCAACTAATGAAAAACTGTTTTTT	TRBJ1-4	TRBV15	NA	NA	16
CASSLVGKGANSPLHF	TGTGCCAGCAGCTTAGTGGGGAAGGGGGCTAATTCACCCCTCCACTTT	TRBJ1-6	TRBV7-8	few	TRBD1	16
CASSFYLDGNTEAFF	TGTGCCAGCAGCTTCTATCTGGACGGTAACACTGAAGCTTTCTTT	TRBJ1-1	TRBV11-1	few	NA	15
CSARDPLALGGIGTGELFF	TGCAGTGCTAGAGATCCACTGGCGTTAGGGGGGATCGGTACCGGGGAGCTGTTTTTT	TRBJ2-2	TRBV20-1	few	NA	19
CASSLGVDIQYF	TGTGCCAGCAGTTTAGGGGTGGACATTCAGTACTTC	TRBJ2-4	TRBV12-3/TRBV12-4	NA	NA	12
CASTLLGTEGYTF	TGTGCCAGCACTCTGCTAGGCACCGAGGGCTACACCTTC	TRBJ1-2	TRBV3-1	few	NA	13
CASSPGDRSGTQYF	TGTGCCAGCAGCCCCGGGGACAGGTCCGGTACGCAGTATTTT	TRBJ2-3	TRBV5-4	many	TRBD1	14
CASSGDSGETQYF	TGTGCCAGCAGTGGAGATAGCGGAGAGACCCAGTACTTC	TRBJ2-5	TRBV6-1	few	NA	13
CASSSGTANTEAFF	TGTGCCAGCAGCTCCGGGACTGCGAACACTGAAGCTTTCTTT	TRBJ1-1	TRBV7-9	many	NA	14
CASSQVGLSSYEQYF	TGTGCCAGCTCCCAAGTGGGGTTGAGCTCCTACGAGCAGTACTTC	TRBJ2-7	TRBV18	NA	NA	15
CASSLGGSGGADEQFF	TGTGCCAGCAGCTTAGGAGGTAGCGGGGGGGCCGATGAGCAGTTCTTC	TRBJ2-1	TRBV7-6	few	TRBD2	16
CASSQSHSGNTIYF	TGTGCCAGCAGCCAGAGCCACTCTGGAAACACCATATATTTT	TRBJ1-3	TRBV11-2	many	NA	14
CASSFRAASGIQETQYF	TGTGCCAGCAGCTTTCGGGCAGCCAGCGGGATACAAGAGACCCAGTACTTC	TRBJ2-5	TRBV5-4	NA	TRBD2	17
CSARDSSVGTQYF	TGCAGTGCTAGAGATTCTAGCGTGGGGACCCAGTACTTC	TRBJ2-5	TRBV20-1	NA	NA	13
CASSLKGQGEKLFF	TGCGCCAGCAGCTTGAAGGGGCAGGGAGAAAAACTGTTTTTT	TRBJ1-4	TRBV5-1	NA	NA	14
CSASLVYRGSSLNGYTF	TGCAGTGCTAGCTTAGTCTATCGGGGGAGCAGTTTGAATGGCTACACCTTC	TRBJ1-2	TRBV20-1	few	NA	17
CASSFLSWGRGANYGYTF	TGTGCCAGCAGCTTCCTGAGTTGGGGGAGGGGAGCTAACTATGGCTACACCTTC	TRBJ1-2	TRBV7-2	many	NA	18
CASSRGASGYNEQFF	TGTGCCAGCAGCCGAGGGGCCTCCGGGTACAATGAGCAGTTCTTC	TRBJ2-1	TRBV7-3	few	NA	15
CASSHVGSVNEQFF	TGTGCCAGCAGCCATGTGGGTAGCGTCAATGAGCAGTTCTTC	TRBJ2-1	TRBV25-1	many	NA	14
CASSSVGAGGYTF	TGTGCCAGCAGCTCGGTGGGGGCTGGTGGCTACACCTTC	TRBJ1-2	TRBV6-6	NA	NA	13
CASSGTVAKNIQYF	TGTGCCAGCAGTGGCACCGTAGCCAAAAACATTCAGTACTTC	TRBJ2-4	TRBV6-5	many	NA	14
CASSDSIWETQYF	TGTGCCAGCAGTGACTCTATATGGGAGACCCAGTACTTC	TRBJ2-5	TRBV6-4	many	NA	13
CASSLGTSINEQFF	TGTGCCAGCAGCTTAGGGACTAGCATCAATGAGCAGTTCTTC	TRBJ2-1	TRBV7-3	few	TRBD2	14
CASSHSGGNEQFF	TGTGCCAGCAGCCATTCCGGGGGTAATGAGCAGTTCTTC	TRBJ2-1	TRBV14	NA	NA	13
CASSLAGSYNEQFF	TGTGCCAGCAGCTTAGCAGGCTCCTACAATGAGCAGTTCTTC	TRBJ2-1	TRBV7-8	many	NA	14
CASSPPGNGYGYTF	TGTGCCAGCTCACCACCGGGGAACGGCTATGGCTACACCTTC	TRBJ1-2	TRBV18	few	NA	14
CASSLLAGANTGELFF	TGTGCCAGCAGCTTATTAGCGGGGGCGAACACCGGGGAGCTGTTTTTT	TRBJ2-2	TRBV7-8	NA	TRBD2	16
CASSRPGTRFQNEQFF	TGTGCCAGCAGCCGCCCCGGGACTAGGTTTCAAAATGAGCAGTTCTTC	TRBJ2-1	TRBV11-2	many	TRBD2	16
CASSFGGALSNYGYTF	TGTGCCAGCAGCTTCGGGGGGGCTTTATCTAACTATGGCTACACCTTC	TRBJ1-2	TRBV7-9	NA	NA	16
CASSILERTGELFF	TGTGCCAGCAGCATACTGGAGAGGACCGGGGAGCTGTTTTTT	TRBJ2-2	TRBV7-9	NA	NA	14
CASSPGQDEQYF	TGTGCCAGCAGCCCCGGTCAGGACGAGCAGTACTTC	TRBJ2-7	TRBV5-6	many	NA	12
CASSLAGANEAFF	TGTGCCAGCAGCTTAGCGGGGGCGAATGAAGCTTTCTTT	TRBJ1-1	TRBV11-3	NA	NA	13
CASSYDRAPDYGYTF	TGTGCCAGCAGCTACGACAGGGCCCCGGACTATGGCTACACCTTC	TRBJ1-2	TRBV6-1	few	TRBD1	15
CSAQGLVGNTIYF	TGCAGTGCCCAGGGGCTAGTTGGAAACACCATATATTTT	TRBJ1-3	TRBV20-1	few	NA	13
CASLGRGTDTQYF	TGTGCCAGCCTAGGCAGGGGTACAGATACGCAGTATTTT	TRBJ2-3	TRBV7-9	many	NA	13
CASSQARVRTEAFF	TGTGCCAGCAGCCAAGCCCGGGTCCGCACTGAAGCTTTCTTT	TRBJ1-1	TRBV14	NA	NA	14
CASSLTGGDQPQHF	TGTGCCAGCAGCTTGACAGGGGGGGATCAGCCCCAGCATTTT	TRBJ1-5	TRBV7-9	many	TRBD1	14
CASSLERDSSGNTIYF	TGTGCCAGCAGCTTAGAACGGGACAGCTCTGGAAACACCATATATTTT	TRBJ1-3	TRBV11-1	few	TRBD1	16
CSARSRDTTSNYGYTF	TGCAGTGCTAGGTCCCGGGACACTACTTCTAACTATGGCTACACCTTC	TRBJ1-2	TRBV20-1	NA	NA	16
CSARDSEGADTQYF	TGCAGTGCTAGAGATAGTGAGGGGGCAGATACGCAGTATTTT	TRBJ2-3	TRBV20-1	few	NA	14
CASSQGGLAGNEQFF	TGCGCCAGCAGCCAAGGGGGATTAGCGGGGAATGAGCAGTTCTTC	TRBJ2-1	TRBV4-1	NA	TRBD2	15
CASSLYMGGKDTQYF	TGTGCCAGCAGCTTATACATGGGGGGCAAGGATACGCAGTATTTT	TRBJ2-3	TRBV7-2	NA	NA	15
CASSQDRGTQYF	TGCGCCAGCAGCCAAGATCGGGGGACCCAGTACTTC	TRBJ2-5	TRBV4-1	many	NA	12
CSARVGQGDIQYF	TGCAGTGCTAGGGTGGGGCAAGGAGACATTCAGTACTTC	TRBJ2-4	TRBV20-1	NA	NA	13
CASGSLFRTALMNTEAFF	TGTGCCAGCGGTAGCTTATTCCGGACAGCTTTAATGAACACTGAAGCTTTCTTT	TRBJ1-1	TRBV7-8	NA	NA	18
CASTQDRANTGELFF	TGTGCCAGTACTCAAGACAGGGCGAACACCGGGGAGCTGTTTTTT	TRBJ2-2	TRBV19	NA	TRBD1	15
CASSLVSHLRETQYF	TGTGCCAGCAGCTTAGTGTCCCATTTACGCGAGACCCAGTACTTC	TRBJ2-5	TRBV7-2	many	NA	15
CASSLGTGVNSPLHF	TGTGCCAGCAGTTTGGGGACAGGGGTTAATTCACCCCTCCACTTT	TRBJ1-6	TRBV28	few	TRBD1	15
CASSQDLGAENTEAFF	TGTGCCAGCAGCCAAGATTTGGGCGCCGAAAACACTGAAGCTTTCTTT	TRBJ1-1	TRBV3-2	NA	NA	16
CASRYQGVDEQFF	TGTGCCAGCCGTTATCAGGGTGTCGATGAGCAGTTCTTC	TRBJ2-1	TRBV12-3/TRBV12-4	many	NA	13